The sequence of this T cell receptor (beta chain) was determined in a study of blood T cell repertoires in COVID-19 (dated by TCRdb to 2018 to 2020). For the study in its entirety: The collaborator samples originated in the United States, Italy and Spain and spanned the acute and convalescent phases of COVID-19. The prospective study material was composed of cDNA or gDNA derived from T cells, B-cell-depleted T cells, or PBMCs. Deeply sampled blood TCRbeta repertoires from subjects exposed to, actively infected with, or recovered from COVID-19 were included in the dataset. The repertoires were released in a freely available public database meant as a resource for research on the immune response to SARS-CoV-2. The samples were drawn from two sources: the first 160 participants of the ongoing ImmuneRACE study, and about 1,300 subjects contributed by 6 global collaborators. Sample metadata almost always included a de-identified subject ID, COVID-19 status, age in years and sex. Where HLA class I and class II types were available, the types were taken from metadata supplied by the sample provider, not from assay-based typing.

TCRbeta CDR3 regions were amplified from genomic DNA by means of the immunoSEQ Assay, a bias-controlled multiplex PCR. The study's own analysis went as follows. The number of nucleated cells in each sample was estimated by amplification of reference gene primers within the assay. To quantify the absolute abundance of each unique TCRbeta CDR3 rearrangement, sequence reads were collapsed and filtered. For each sample, productive Simpson clonality was calculated by taking the square root of Simpson's diversity index across productive rearrangements. Entries here come from immuneACCESS through TCRdb and include only in-frame sequences with V and J called. Some clones fail to appear in such tables; in the studies checked, an unresolved V gene covers under half of the shortfall, and the cause of the remainder is unknown. V and J calls and clone size are given by that table; D and trimming were obtained from the DNA. This sample is represented by 380,000 or so clones; 86% of them were singletons. Roughly 6.6% of the sample lies in the top ten.

Inclusive of the bounding cysteine and phenylalanine, the CDR3 is 15 residues long. CDR3 DNA only is kept here, 45 bases in frame from base 1. Germline trimming amounts to 3 bases on V and 4 bases on J, with 8 as the count of junction bases outside the gene matches. For CDR1 and CDR2, the germline V gene lists KGHSH and LQKENI. General study outcomes and caveats: The amount of clinical and demographic metadata varied by source and participant and was provided uncurated.

Remarks on this clone: No antigen is known for it. No base-level quality is on record; no much larger clone is a single base apart.

In Seattle, one collaborating source enrolled patients while the infection was active and tracked those patients longitudinally over the course of disease. The collaborating institutions used their own protocols to collect whole blood in K2EDTA tubes. For TCRbeta analysis, collaborators shipped samples as frozen whole blood, isolated PBMCs, or DNA extracted from either of those sample types. The V gene is TRBV18 and the J gene is TRBJ1-1; 7 central bases correspond to TRBD1. The TCR originated in a woman aged 60 to 75 with COVID-19, enrolled during active disease. Sample: peripheral blood. The nucleotide sequence reads as follows: TGTGCCAGCTCACCGCGGGACAGTTGGGGCACTGAAGCTTTCTTT. This codes for CASSPRDSWGTEAFF.